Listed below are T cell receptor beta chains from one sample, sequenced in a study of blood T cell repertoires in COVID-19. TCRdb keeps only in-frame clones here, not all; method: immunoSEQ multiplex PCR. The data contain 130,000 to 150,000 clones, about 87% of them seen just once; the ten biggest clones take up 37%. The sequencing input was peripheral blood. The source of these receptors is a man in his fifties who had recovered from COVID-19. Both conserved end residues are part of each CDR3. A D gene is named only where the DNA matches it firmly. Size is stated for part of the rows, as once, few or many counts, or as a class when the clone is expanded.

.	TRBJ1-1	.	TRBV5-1	TGCGCCAGCAGCTTGGAAGGTTTCGGCTTTCTCACAGGCTCGCCGGGGGGGACTGAAGCTTTCTTT	CASSLEGFGFLTGSPGGTEAFF
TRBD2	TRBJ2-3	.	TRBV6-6	TGTGCCAGCAGCTTTGGACTAGGCCTAGATACGCAGTATTTT	CASSFGLGLDTQYF
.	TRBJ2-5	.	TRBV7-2	TGTGCCAGCAGCTTAGCGAGATGGACAGTCGATGATGTTGAGACCCAGTACTTC	CASSLARWTVDDVETQYF
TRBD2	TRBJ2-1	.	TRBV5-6	TGTGCCAGCAGCTCCCGACTAGCGGGGGGAGGTGAGCAGTTCTTC	CASSSRLAGGGEQFF
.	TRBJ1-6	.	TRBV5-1	TGCGCCAGCAGCGTTTGGAGCAATTCACCCCTCCACTTT	CASSVWSNSPLHF
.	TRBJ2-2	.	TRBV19	TGTGCCAGTAGTGTTGATTTGAGGGGGGGCGAGCTGTTTTTT	CASSVDLRGGELFF
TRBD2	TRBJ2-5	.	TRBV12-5	TGTGCTAGTGGTTTGGGACTAGCGGGGACCCAAGAGACCCAGTACTTC	CASGLGLAGTQETQYF
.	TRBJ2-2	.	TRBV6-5	TGTGCCAGCACGGGGAGGTACACCGGGGAGCTGTTTTTT	CASTGRYTGELFF
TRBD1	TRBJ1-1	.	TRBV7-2	TGTGCCAGCAGCTTAGCGGCAGGGGGCACTGAAGCTTTCTTT	CASSLAAGGTEAFF
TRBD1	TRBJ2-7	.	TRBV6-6	TGTGCCAGCAGTTACGGGACAGGGGGCGAGCAGTACTTC	CASSYGTGGEQYF
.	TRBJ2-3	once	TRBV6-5	TGTGCCAACGTACAGGGTTACTTTCCAGATACGCAGTATTTT	CANVQGYFPDTQYF
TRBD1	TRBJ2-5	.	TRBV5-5	TGTGCCAGCAGCCTGACAGGGACATACCAAGAGACCCAGTACTTC	CASSLTGTYQETQYF
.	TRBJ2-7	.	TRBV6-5	TGTGCCAGCAGTCCCCTTCCCAGGACAGACTACGAGCAGTACTTC	CASSPLPRTDYEQYF
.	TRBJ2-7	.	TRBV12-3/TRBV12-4	TGTGCCAGCAGTTTGCGGCGTTCCTACGAGCAGTACTTC	CASSLRRSYEQYF
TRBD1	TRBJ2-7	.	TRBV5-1	TGCGCCAGCAGCTTTGACAGGGATTGGTACGAGCAGTACTTC	CASSFDRDWYEQYF
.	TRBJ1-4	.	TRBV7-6	TGTGCCAGCAGCTTAGCGCGTTTTGGGAGTGGTGAAAAACTGTTTTTT	CASSLARFGSGEKLFF
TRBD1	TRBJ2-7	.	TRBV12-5	TGTGCTAGTGGTTTGGTACTGGGGGACAGGGTTTCCTACGAGCAGTACTTC	CASGLVLGDRVSYEQYF
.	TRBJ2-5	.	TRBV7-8	TGTGCCAGCAGCTTCCGGACAGCGGAGACCCAGTACTTC	CASSFRTAETQYF
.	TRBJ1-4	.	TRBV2	TGTGCCAGCAGTGAAGGCGTCAGGAAACGTGCAACTAATGAAAAACTGTTTTTT	CASSEGVRKRATNEKLFF
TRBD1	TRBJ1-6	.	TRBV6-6	TGTGCCAGCAGTTACGTGGAGGGGGCATATTCACCCCTCCACTTT	CASSYVEGAYSPLHF
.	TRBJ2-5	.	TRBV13	TGTGCCAGCAGCTTAGGCAGGGGCATCCTCCAAGAGACCCAGTACTTC	CASSLGRGILQETQYF
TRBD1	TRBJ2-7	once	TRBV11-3	TGTGCCAGCAGCTCAGGGGGTTACGGCGAGCAGTACTTC	CASSSGGYGEQYF
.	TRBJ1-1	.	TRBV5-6	TGTGCCAGCCGGGACACGGCGAACACTGAAGCTTTCTTT	CASRDTANTEAFF
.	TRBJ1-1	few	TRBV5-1	TGCGCCAGCAGCGTGGACTTGAACACTGAAGCTTTCTTT	CASSVDLNTEAFF
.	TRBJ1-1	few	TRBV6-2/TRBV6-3	TGTGCCAGCAGTTGGACAGAGAACACTGAAGCTTTCTTT	CASSWTENTEAFF
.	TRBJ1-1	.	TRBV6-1	TGTGCCAGCAGACGGACATCCGGCCTAACTGAAGCTTTCTTT	CASRRTSGLTEAFF
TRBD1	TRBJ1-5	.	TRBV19	TGTGCCAGTAGTTTTACGCCCGGGACAGGGAATCAGCCCCAGCATTTT	CASSFTPGTGNQPQHF
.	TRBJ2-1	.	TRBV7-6	TGTGCCAGCCGGATGGGAGCCGGGGATGAGCAGTTCTTC	CASRMGAGDEQFF
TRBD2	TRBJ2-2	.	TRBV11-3	TGTGCCAGCAGCCGAGCGGGGGCGAACACCGGGGAGCTGTTTTTT	CASSRAGANTGELFF
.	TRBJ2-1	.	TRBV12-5	TGTGCTAGTGGTTTGGACATATACAATGAGCAGTTCTTC	CASGLDIYNEQFF
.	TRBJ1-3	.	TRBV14	TGTGCCAGCAGCCAAGACAGGGGCAATCGGAACACCATATATTTT	CASSQDRGNRNTIYF
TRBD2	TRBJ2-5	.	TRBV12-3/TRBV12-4	TGTGCCAGCAGGCGGGGGGGACAAGAGACCCAGTACTTC	CASRRGGQETQYF
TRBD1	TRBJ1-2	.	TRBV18	TGTGCCAGCTCACCTTCTTCGACAGGGCAGGGACCTAACTATGGCTACACCTTC	CASSPSSTGQGPNYGYTF
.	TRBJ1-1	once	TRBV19	TGTGCCAGTAGTATAAAATTCTGGCAGGGTTTGGCTGAAGCTTTCTTT	CASSIKFWQGLAEAFF
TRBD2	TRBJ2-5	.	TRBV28	TGTGCCAGCAGCTCTGGGGGGGGGACGGAGACCCAGTACTTC	CASSSGGGTETQYF
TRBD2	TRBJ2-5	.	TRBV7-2	TGTGCCAGCAGCTTAGCGGCGGGGGGGGAGACCCAGTACTTC	CASSLAAGGETQYF
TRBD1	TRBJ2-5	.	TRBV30	TGTGCCTGGAGTGTACGACAGGGGGCGGGAGAGACCCAGTACTTC	CAWSVRQGAGETQYF
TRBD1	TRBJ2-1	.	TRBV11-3	TGTGCCAGCAGCCCTAGACAGGGGGCGGTTGATGAGCAGTTCTTC	CASSPRQGAVDEQFF
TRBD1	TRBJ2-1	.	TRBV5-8	TGTGCCAGCACCCCATTGCGGACGACAGGGAATGAGCAGTTCTTC	CASTPLRTTGNEQFF
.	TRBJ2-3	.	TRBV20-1	TGCAGTGCTAGTCTGGCGGGGTCAGATACGCAGTATTTT	CSASLAGSDTQYF